A selection of T cell receptor beta chains follows, all from one sample in a study of T cell responses to AZD1222 COVID-19 vaccine. TCRdb keeps only in-frame clones here, not all; method: immunoSEQ multiplex PCR. There are tens of thousands of clones in the sample; 80% to 90% occur only once, and more than 9% lies in the top ten. This specimen was peripheral blood, taken 28 days after the second AZD1222 dose. Receptor source: an adult who received the AZD1222 COVID-19 vaccine. Each CDR3 is given with its conserved first and last residue. Each record gives: J gene, V gene, clone size, CDR3 length, D gene, CDR3 DNA, CDR3 protein. D genes are given only for firm matches. Where a row states a size, it is once, few, many or the class of an expanded clone; other rows omit it.

j_gene: TRBJ1-1
v_gene: TRBV7-8
abundance: NA
len: 15
d_gene: TRBD1
CDR3nt: TGTGCCAGCAGCTCATCGGGACAGTTGAACACTGAAGCTTTCTTT
CDR3aa: CASSSSGQLNTEAFF

j_gene: TRBJ2-1
v_gene: TRBV27
abundance: NA
len: 17
d_gene: TRBD2
CDR3nt: TGTGCCAGCAGCCGGGGCGGGGGGAAAGGCTCCTACAATGAGCAGTTCTTC
CDR3aa: CASSRGGGKGSYNEQFF

j_gene: TRBJ1-3
v_gene: TRBV11-2
abundance: NA
len: 16
d_gene: NA
CDR3nt: TGTGCCAGCAGCTCAGGGCGGGGGCTCAAAGGAAACACCATATATTTT
CDR3aa: CASSSGRGLKGNTIYF

j_gene: TRBJ1-5
v_gene: TRBV19
abundance: few
len: 15
d_gene: TRBD1
CDR3nt: TGTGCCAGTAGTCCGACAGGGTGGGGTTATCAGCCCCAGCATTTT
CDR3aa: CASSPTGWGYQPQHF

j_gene: TRBJ1-1
v_gene: TRBV18
abundance: NA
len: 16
d_gene: NA
CDR3nt: TGTGCCAGCTCACCGCCTCAAGCCTACATGAACACTGAAGCTTTCTTT
CDR3aa: CASSPPQAYMNTEAFF

j_gene: TRBJ2-2
v_gene: TRBV5-1
abundance: NA
len: 16
d_gene: NA
CDR3nt: TGCGCCAGCAGCGGTGGGACTCACATAAACACCGGGGAGCTGTTTTTT
CDR3aa: CASSGGTHINTGELFF

j_gene: TRBJ2-1
v_gene: TRBV13
abundance: once
len: 16
d_gene: NA
CDR3nt: TGTGCCAGCAGCTTCCTGGCTAAGCTCACTTACAATGAGCAGTTCTTC
CDR3aa: CASSFLAKLTYNEQFF

j_gene: TRBJ1-2
v_gene: TRBV9
abundance: NA
len: 15
d_gene: NA
CDR3nt: TGTGCCAGCAGCGTAGCTGGAGGGGCCGCGTATGGCTACACCTTC
CDR3aa: CASSVAGGAAYGYTF

j_gene: TRBJ1-2
v_gene: TRBV28
abundance: NA
len: 13
d_gene: NA
CDR3nt: TGTGCCAGCAGTTCGACAGGTATCTATGGCTACACCTTC
CDR3aa: CASSSTGIYGYTF

j_gene: TRBJ1-1
v_gene: TRBV14
abundance: NA
len: 15
d_gene: NA
CDR3nt: TGTGCCAGCACCTCACGGGGGGCTGTGAACACTGAAGCTTTCTTT
CDR3aa: CASTSRGAVNTEAFF

j_gene: TRBJ1-2
v_gene: TRBV3-1/TRBV3-2
abundance: few
len: 11
d_gene: NA
CDR3nt: TGTGCCAGCAGTCCGGGTAGGGGCTACACCTTC
CDR3aa: CASSPGRGYTF

j_gene: TRBJ1-3
v_gene: TRBV4-1
abundance: NA
len: 16
d_gene: TRBD1
CDR3nt: TGCGCCAGCAGCCAAGCCGGGACAGGGGCTGGAAACACCATATATTTT
CDR3aa: CASSQAGTGAGNTIYF

j_gene: TRBJ2-7
v_gene: TRBV5-8
abundance: NA
len: 12
d_gene: NA
CDR3nt: TGTGCCAGCAGCTTGATCAGATACGAGCAGTACTTC
CDR3aa: CASSLIRYEQYF

j_gene: TRBJ2-5
v_gene: TRBV7-2
abundance: NA
len: 13
d_gene: NA
CDR3nt: TGTGCCAGCAGCTTATTTCCCTCAGAGACCCAGTACTTC
CDR3aa: CASSLFPSETQYF

j_gene: TRBJ2-2
v_gene: TRBV11-3
abundance: NA
len: 14
d_gene: NA
CDR3nt: TGTGCCAGCAGCTTAAAACCGAACACCGGGGAGCTGTTTTTT
CDR3aa: CASSLKPNTGELFF

j_gene: TRBJ2-7
v_gene: TRBV10-3
abundance: NA
len: 11
d_gene: TRBD1
CDR3nt: TGTGCCAGCTCGACAGGGGCCGAGCAGTACTTC
CDR3aa: CASSTGAEQYF

j_gene: TRBJ2-1
v_gene: TRBV27
abundance: NA
len: 11
d_gene: NA
CDR3nt: TGTGCCAGCAGTTTGAGTAATGAGCAGTTCTTC
CDR3aa: CASSLSNEQFF

j_gene: TRBJ1-5
v_gene: TRBV19
abundance: NA
len: 13
d_gene: NA
CDR3nt: TGTGCCAGTCGAACAGGGAGCAATCAGCCCCAGCATTTT
CDR3aa: CASRTGSNQPQHF

j_gene: TRBJ2-2
v_gene: TRBV10-3
abundance: NA
len: 15
d_gene: TRBD1
CDR3nt: TGTGCCATCCTTACAGGGGGCCGGAACACCGGGGAGCTGTTTTTT
CDR3aa: CAILTGGRNTGELFF

j_gene: TRBJ1-3
v_gene: TRBV6-5
abundance: NA
len: 16
d_gene: TRBD1
CDR3nt: TGTGCCAGCAGTTTGGGACAGGCGAGCTCTGGAAACACCATATATTTT
CDR3aa: CASSLGQASSGNTIYF

j_gene: TRBJ2-1
v_gene: TRBV19
abundance: NA
len: 17
d_gene: TRBD2
CDR3nt: TGTGCCAGTAGTACTTGGGCTCTAGCGGGGGACGACAATGAGCAGTTCTTC
CDR3aa: CASSTWALAGDDNEQFF

j_gene: TRBJ2-7
v_gene: TRBV4-1
abundance: NA
len: 14
d_gene: TRBD1
CDR3nt: TGCGCCAGCAGCCAAGGGACAGGGTTCTACGAGCAGTACTTC
CDR3aa: CASSQGTGFYEQYF